The 9 T cell receptor beta chains presented below share a single source sample, sequenced in a study of T cells in Graves' hyperthyroidism and ophthalmopathy. RNA transcripts gave rise to amplified TCR beta CDR3 regions. HTBI primers drove first-round RT-PCR of the TCR CDR3. TCRdb reanalysed the multiplex PCR reads using MiXCR and keeps one entry per CDR3 protein. This sample has roughly 660,000 distinct CDR3 sequences, with about 18% found just once. Sequenced: blood. These receptors all stem from a man aged 50 or older with Graves' hyperthyroidism.

This clonotype has a count of ten or more. The rearrangement links TRBV2 to TRBJ1-1, with unresolved D. Germline-derived CDR1 and CDR2 are SNHLY and FYNNEI. The CDR3 has 11 amino acids. V was pared by 10 bases and J by 0 bases, with 6 bases between. CDR3 coding DNA: TGTGCCACCCAGCTGAACACTGAAGCTTTCTTT. It encodes CATQLNTEAFF. Full variable domain (outside the CDR3, taken from reference TRBV2 and TRBJ1-1): EPEVTQTPSHQVTQMGQEVILRCVPISNHLYFYWYRQILGQKVEFLVSFYNNEISEKSEIFDDQFSVERPDGSNFTLKIRSTKLEDSAMYFCATQLNTEAFFGQGTRLTVV.

This chain uses TRBV10-3 with TRBJ1-1; 9 positions agree with TRBD1. Germline assignment: CDR1 ENHRY and CDR2 SYGVKD. With V trimmed by 4 bases and J by 1 base, 1 base remained unmatched. The CDR3 contains 14 residues. In nucleotides, the CDR3 is TGTGCCATCAGTGTGGACAGGGGGAACACTGAAGCTTTCTTT. Encoded protein: CAISVDRGNTEAFF.

The table lists this clonotype with a few counts. The gene calls are TRBV25-1 and TRBJ1-1; D call uncertain. Germline lookup yields CDR1 MGHDK and CDR2 SYGVNS. This CDR3 spans 15 amino acids. V was pared by 5 bases and J by 3 bases, with 16 bases between. The CDR3 nucleotides are TGTGCCAGCAGTTCCAGGATCTGGCGGGACACTGAAGCTTTCTTT. Its protein product is CASSSRIWRDTEAFF.

The genes are TRBV7-6 and TRBJ2-1; 12 positions match TRBD2. The CDR3 consists of 17 residues. Germline CDR1 SGHVS, CDR2 FNYEAQ. V shed 5 bases and J 9 bases; nucleotides not matched to a gene: 14. DNA of the CDR3: TGTGCCAGCAGCGGGGCTGGGGCGACTAGCGGGAGCATTGAGCAGTTCTTC. It is translated as CASSGAGATSGSIEQFF.

The CDR3: CASSVGTGGSPLHF. Here the CDR3 DNA reads TGTGCCAGCAGCGTAGGTACAGGGGGATCACCCCTCCACTTT. This chain joins TRBV9 and TRBJ1-6; 8 bases align to TRBD1. V shed 0 bases, J shed 10 bases, and the junction held 3 bases outside the gene matches. The germline V gene encodes CDR1 SGDLS and CDR2 YYNGEE. CDR3 size: 14 residues.

About this clonotype: It may be a read error: a sequence one base away is much more abundant. The V and J genes are TRBV7-2 and TRBJ1-1; unclear D gene. The CDR3 sequence is 16 residues long. In germline, CDR1 is SGHTA, CDR2 FQGNSA. V lost 0 bases and J lost 2, with 13 bases in between. The CDR3 region has the DNA TGTGCCAGCAGCTTAGCGCGAACGGGGAAAAACACTGAAGCTTTCTTT. It codes for CASSLARTGKNTEAFF.

The table lists this clonotype with a few counts. CDR3 protein: CASSYRDSYSNQPQHF. In nucleotides, the CDR3 is TGTGCCAGCAGTTACCGGGACAGCTATAGCAATCAGCCCCAGCATTTT. The genes are TRBV6-6 and TRBJ1-5, with 7 bases lining up with TRBD1. Germline V lookup: CDR1 MNHNY, CDR2 SVGAGI (reference sequence). This CDR3 is built from 16 residues. Germline trimming cut 2 bases from V and 0 bases from J; bases unmatched to any gene: 4.

The J gene is TRBJ2-1, the V gene TRBV20-1, with 13 positions matching TRBD2. V gave up 5 bases and J gave up 0 bases; unmatched junction bases: 7. The germline V gene encodes CDR1 DFQATT and CDR2 SNEGSKA (reference sequence). The CDR3 loop spans 17 amino acids. CDR3 in DNA: TGCAGTGCTCCCCGGGGACTAGCGGGAAGCTCCTACAATGAGCAGTTCTTC. It yields the protein CSAPRGLAGSSYNEQFF.

This clonotype was observed at least ten times. The chain carries TRBV7-9 and TRBJ2-2; TRBD1 matches 8 bases. The CDR3 extends over 16 amino acids. After removal of 5 bases from V and 0 bases from J, the junction contained 5 bases not matched to a gene. Looked up from germline, CDR1 is SEHNR and CDR2 is FQNEAQ (reference sequence). CDR3 amino acids: CASSPTQGANTGELFF. The CDR3 region has the DNA TGTGCCAGCAGCCCAACACAGGGGGCGAACACCGGGGAGCTGTTTTTT. The variable domain in full, completed from reference TRBV7-9 and TRBJ2-2, reads DTGVSQNPRHKITKRGQNVTFRCDPISEHNRLYWYRQTLGQGPEFLTYFQNEAQLEKSRLLSDRFSAERPKGSFSTLEIQRTEQGDSAMYLCASSPTQGANTGELFFGEGSRLTVL.